These 18 T cell receptor beta chains originate from one sample sequenced in a study of cytomegalovirus exposure and HLA in healthy donors (TCRdb year 2017). The method was the immunoSEQ multiplex PCR assay. A mixture of 60 forward primers for TCR Vbeta segments and 13 reverse primers for TCR Jbeta segments was used in the multiplex PCR. TCRdb obtained this table from immuneACCESS and retained in-frame rearrangements with V and J assigned. These tables miss some clones; where compared with another copy, unresolved V genes account for less than half of the shortfall, and the remainder is unexplained. For this sample the table gives approximately 150,000 clones, of which 75% to 90% were detected only once. The top ten hold 2.5% to 3.5% of the sample. Sample: PBMCs. The source of these receptors is a woman younger than 45 in good health and CMV-seronegative.

The chain is built from TRBV19 and TRBJ2-1; TRBD1 aligns across 7 bases. CDR3 length: 16 residues. Trimming cost V 1 base and J 3 bases; bases outside gene matches: 6. The germline V gene has CDR1 LNHDA and CDR2 SQIVND (reference sequence). CDR3 in amino acids: CASSIARDRNYNEQFF. As DNA, the CDR3 is TGTGCCAGTAGTATAGCCCGGGACAGAAACTACAATGAGCAGTTCTTC.

V is TRBV5-1 and J is TRBJ2-7, with 7 bases lining up with TRBD1. The CDR3 is 14 amino acids. V lost 2 bases to trimming and J lost 3 bases; unmatched junction nucleotides: 5. Germline V gene data show CDR1 as SGHRS and CDR2 as YFSETQ. CDR3 sequence reads: CASSFGQVNYEQYF. The CDR3 DNA sequence: TGCGCCAGCAGCTTTGGACAGGTCAACTACGAGCAGTACTTC.

This rearrangement joins TRBV30 to TRBJ2-7, with 9 bases fitting TRBD1. In germline, CDR1 is GTSNPN, CDR2 SVGIG (reference sequence). Germline trimming cut 3 bases from V and 3 bases from J; bases unmatched to any gene: 6. CDR3 length equals 14 residues. The CDR3 sequence: CAWRDRGRIYEQYF. The CDR3 coding sequence is TGTGCCTGGAGAGACAGGGGGAGGATCTACGAGCAGTACTTC.

Many counts were recorded for this clone. The chain joins TRBV2 to TRBJ2-1; no firm D call. Trimming removed 3 bases from V and 3 bases from J, with 3 bases in between. Germline V CDR1 and CDR2: SNHLY, FYNNEI. There are 12 residues in the CDR3. The CDR3 region has the DNA TGTGCCAGCAGTGACGGCTACAATGAGCAGTTCTTC. Amino acids: CASSDGYNEQFF.

Remarks on this clone: An end of the junction differs from the germline gene, which may be a read error. V and J are TRBV27 and TRBJ1-1, with TRBD1 as a possible D gene (6 bases). This CDR3 region has 13 residues. Germline assignment: CDR1 MNHEY and CDR2 SMNVEV (reference sequence). CDR3 residues: CASSNRANTEALF. CDR3 sequence (DNA): TGTGCCAGCAGTAACAGGGCGAACACTGAAGCTCTCTTT.

The chain uses TRBV6-4 and TRBJ2-7; D not resolved. Germline V gene lookup returns CDR1 MRHNA and CDR2 SNTAGT. With 6 bases removed from V and 0 bases from J, the gap between germline ends came to 21 bases. CDR3 length: 17 amino acids. CDR3 amino acids: CASSGRPRSEVSYEQYF. The CDR3 bases are TGTGCCAGCAGCGGTCGGCCGAGGTCGGAAGTCTCCTACGAGCAGTACTTC.

This chain links TRBV30 with TRBJ1-3; no definite D call. The CDR3 has 14 amino acids. V dropped 3 bases and J dropped 7 bases, with 16 bases sitting between them. The germline V gene encodes CDR1 GTSNPN and CDR2 SVGIG (reference sequence). CDR3 bases: TGTGCCTGGAGAGCGACGTTGACGAAGAACACCATATATTTT. Its translation is CAWRATLTKNTIYF.

The V call is TRBV7-9, the J call TRBJ2-2; no firm D call. Germline CDR1 SEHNR, CDR2 FQNEAQ (reference sequence). CDR3 length: 16 residues. Trimming cost V 1 base and J 2 bases, with 11 bases left between them. CDR3 in amino acids: CASSLGPPGNTGELFF. The CDR3 bases are TGTGCCAGCAGCTTAGGCCCGCCAGGAAACACCGGGGAGCTGTTTTTT. Based on the CDR3 plus reference TRBV7-9 and TRBJ2-2, the full variable domain is DTGVSQNPRHKITKRGQNVTFRCDPISEHNRLYWYRQTLGQGPEFLTYFQNEAQLEKSRLLSDRFSAERPKGSFSTLEIQRTEQGDSAMYLCASSLGPPGNTGELFFGEGSRLTVL.

This clone occurred a few times. The CDR3 here is CSARELGEQYF. CDR3 nucleotide sequence: TGCAGTGCTAGAGAACTAGGCGAGCAGTACTTC. This sequence joins TRBV20-1 and TRBJ2-7; a possible D gene is TRBD2 (5 bases). Looked up from germline, CDR1 is DFQATT and CDR2 is SNEGSKA (reference sequence). With 0 bases removed from V and 6 bases from J, the gap between germline ends came to 6 bases. The CDR3 has 11 residues.

J is TRBJ2-1 and V is TRBV7-8; 13 bases agree with TRBD2. Germline trimming cut 5 bases from V and 5 bases from J; bases unmatched to any gene: 3. The CDR3 runs to 15 residues. Germline V lookup: CDR1 SGHVS, CDR2 FQNEAQ. CDR3 loop: CASSPGLAGNNEQFF. DNA for the CDR3: TGTGCCAGCAGCCCGGGACTAGCGGGGAACAATGAGCAGTTCTTC. The full variable domain, its missing parts supplied by reference TRBV7-8 and TRBJ2-1, is GAGVSQSPRYKVAKRGQDVALRCDPISGHVSLFWYQQALGQGPEFLTYFQNEAQLDKSGLPSDRFFAERPEGSVSTLKIQRTQQEDSAVYLCASSPGLAGNNEQFFGPGTRLTVL.

Remarks on this clone: At one of its ends the junction is not consistent with the germline gene, which may arise from a read error. The chain links TRBV5-4 to TRBJ1-2, with 9 bases identical to TRBD1. Germline CDR1 SGHNT, CDR2 YYREEE (reference sequence). The length of the CDR3 is 12 residues. CDR3 amino acids: CASIRRTGELAF. The CDR3 DNA sequence: TGTGCCAGTATCAGGAGGACAGGGGAGTTGGCCTTC.

The chain combines TRBV6-5 with TRBJ2-7; perhaps TRBD2 as D (7 bases). The CDR3 consists of 15 residues. In germline, CDR1 is MNHEY, CDR2 SVGAGI. Trimming took off 8 bases at V and 6 bases at J, with 23 bases between the two ends. CDR3 in amino acids: CASHVGRGAQREQYF. Written as DNA, the CDR3 is TGTGCCAGCCATGTCGGACGGGGGGCTCAGCGCGAGCAGTACTTC.

In this sample, this clone turned up once. The V call is TRBV27, the J call TRBJ2-3, with D perhaps matching TRBD1 (6 bases). Per germline, CDR1 MNHEY and CDR2 SMNVEV (reference sequence). V lost 7 bases, J lost 0 bases, and 14 bases lay in between. The CDR3 runs to 15 residues. The CDR3 bases are TGTGCCAGCATCTTAGGGGGTTCTAGCACAGATACGCAGTATTTT. Residues: CASILGGSSTDTQYF.

The chain recombines TRBV20-1 with TRBJ1-4, with D hard to call. Germline loops: CDR1 DFQATT, CDR2 SNEGSKA (reference sequence). The CDR3 contains 11 residues. The V and J ends lost 6 bases and 10 bases respectively, with 12 bases between them. The CDR3 region has the DNA TGCAGTGCCGACGTCGAGGGAAAACTGTTTTTT. Amino acid sequence: CSADVEGKLFF.

This clone has a handful of counts. V and J are TRBV18 and TRBJ1-4; the D gene is possibly TRBD1 (6 bases). The germline V gene has CDR1 KGHSH and CDR2 LQKENI. With 6 bases removed from V and 5 bases from J, the gap between germline ends came to 22 bases. This CDR3 contains 17 residues. The CDR3: CASSLGTQLILNEKLFF. The CDR3 DNA follows: TGTGCCAGCTCCCTCGGGACACAACTTATCTTAAATGAAAAACTGTTTTTT.

The chain has TRBV19 and TRBJ2-5; TRBD1 matches at 7 bases. CDR1 is LNHDA and CDR2 is SQIVND in the germline V gene (reference sequence). This CDR3 is built from 12 residues. The J segment lost 2 bases and the V segment lost 9 bases, leaving 3 bases of the junction unmatched. The CDR3: CASRTGQETQYF. For the CDR3, the DNA is TGTGCCAGCCGGACAGGACAAGAGACCCAGTACTTC.

The V call is TRBV28, the J call TRBJ1-5, with D possibly TRBD1 on 5 matching bases. The CDR3 runs to 13 residues. Per the germline V gene, CDR1 is MDHEN and CDR2 is SYDVKM. Trimming took off 8 bases at V and 2 bases at J, with 10 bases between the two ends. The CDR3 loop reads CASEQAGNQPQHF. For the CDR3, the DNA is TGTGCCAGCGAACAGGCAGGCAATCAGCCCCAGCATTTT.

This clone appeared once. The rearrangement links TRBV5-5 to TRBJ2-7; unclear D gene. Per germline, CDR1 SGHKS and CDR2 YYEKEE (reference sequence). V was cut by 1 base and J by 3 bases, with 11 bases left in between. CDR3 length: 14 residues. The chain's CDR3 is CASSLLPENYEQYF. CDR3 in DNA: TGTGCCAGCAGCTTGCTTCCAGAAAACTACGAGCAGTACTTC.